The clone carrying this TCR beta chain was observed a few times. Germline assignment: CDR1 SGHRS and CDR2 YFSETQ. V was trimmed by 5 bases and J by 0 bases, leaving 21 bases between them. The CDR3 has 18 residues. Alongside a J-beta primer mix, a sample-barcoded 5' primer served in a second PCR lasting about 6 to 12 cycles. Each CDR3 protein gets one entry after TCRdb re-called the 5' RACE reads with MiXCR. The sample yields 1.5 million to 2 million distinct CDR3 sequences, more than 35% seen once. These data originate in a study of blood T cells in healthy people across ages. Extractions gave at least 5 micrograms of total RNA per sample.

Sequenced: blood. The J gene is TRBJ2-4, the V gene TRBV5-1, with no clear D. This receptor was taken from a human donor in good health. CDR3 in amino acids: CASSELLQKGIAKNIQYF. Here the CDR3 DNA reads TGCGCCAGCAGTGAGCTTCTTCAAAAGGGTATAGCCAAAAACATTCAGTACTTC.